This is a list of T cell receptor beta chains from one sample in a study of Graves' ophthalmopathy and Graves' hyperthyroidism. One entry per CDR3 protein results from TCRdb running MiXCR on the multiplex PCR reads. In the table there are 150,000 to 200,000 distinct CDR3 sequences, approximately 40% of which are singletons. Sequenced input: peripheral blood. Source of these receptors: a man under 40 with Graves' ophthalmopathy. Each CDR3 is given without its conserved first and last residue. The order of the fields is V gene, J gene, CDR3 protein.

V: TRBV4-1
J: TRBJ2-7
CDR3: ASSQGDQGRSYEQY

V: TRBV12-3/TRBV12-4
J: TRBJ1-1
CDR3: ASSLGQGFPEAF

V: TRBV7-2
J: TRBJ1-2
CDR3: ASSLVGGDGYT

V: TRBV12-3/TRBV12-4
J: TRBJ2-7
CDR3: ASSQRTGGGYEQY

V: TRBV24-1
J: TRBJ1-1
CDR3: ATSDTLSPETFF

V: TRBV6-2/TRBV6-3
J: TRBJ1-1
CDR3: ASSKFRQGTEAF

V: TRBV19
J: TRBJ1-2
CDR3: ASSRTLANYGYT

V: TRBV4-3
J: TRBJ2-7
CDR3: ASSQGRAGYEQY

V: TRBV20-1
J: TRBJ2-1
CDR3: SARDVTSAANEQF

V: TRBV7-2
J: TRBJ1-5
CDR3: ASSATGNQPQH

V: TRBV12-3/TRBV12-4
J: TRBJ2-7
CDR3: ASSRDSGGGMYEQY

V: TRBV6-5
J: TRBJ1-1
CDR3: ASSYRDIMNTEAF

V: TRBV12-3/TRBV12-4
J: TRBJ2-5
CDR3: ASSAGGLGTQY

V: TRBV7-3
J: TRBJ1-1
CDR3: ASSLQRTGNTEAF

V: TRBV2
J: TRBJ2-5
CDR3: ASSHRARRETQY

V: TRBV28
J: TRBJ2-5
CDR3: ASWGDRGRETQY

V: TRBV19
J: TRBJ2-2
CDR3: ASSAVRGLTGELF

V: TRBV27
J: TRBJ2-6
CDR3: ASSLGGGYRSGANVLT

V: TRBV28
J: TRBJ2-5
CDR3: ASSAGLAGELRAQY

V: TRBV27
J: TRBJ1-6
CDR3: ASSRELRARDSPLH

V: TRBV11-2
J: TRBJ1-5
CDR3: ASSPRDREWGQPQH

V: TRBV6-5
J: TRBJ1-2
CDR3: ASTEGRTYGYT

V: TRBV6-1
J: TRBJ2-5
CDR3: VSRTSGEETQY

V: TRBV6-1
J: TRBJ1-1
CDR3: ASSLDGFEAF

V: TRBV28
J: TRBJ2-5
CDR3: ASSSRRTSQETQY

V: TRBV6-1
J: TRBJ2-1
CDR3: ASSEAAGGPNEQF

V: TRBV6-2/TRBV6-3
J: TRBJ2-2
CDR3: ASSPSGQDTGELF

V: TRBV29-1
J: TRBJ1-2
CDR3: SVVTGTGGFGYT

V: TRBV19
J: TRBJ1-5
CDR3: ASSIGPGGQPQH

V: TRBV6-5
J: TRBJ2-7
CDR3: ASSYSQDSSYEQY

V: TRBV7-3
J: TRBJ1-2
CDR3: ASSSLGAGYGYT

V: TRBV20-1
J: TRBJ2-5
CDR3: SARDSGLSAEAQY

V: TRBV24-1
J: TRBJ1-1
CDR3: ATSLGKLGDTEAF

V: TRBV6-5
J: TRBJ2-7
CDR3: ASSYSRSGGEQY

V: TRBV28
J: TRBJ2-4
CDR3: ASSGLPGAKNIQY

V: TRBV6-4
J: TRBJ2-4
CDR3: ASKNLIGPLAGVQNIQY

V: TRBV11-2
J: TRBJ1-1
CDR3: ASSSSRPGLHTEAF

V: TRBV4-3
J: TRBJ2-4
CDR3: ASSRGGNLAKNIQY

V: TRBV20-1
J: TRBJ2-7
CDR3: SARGLAGGEQY

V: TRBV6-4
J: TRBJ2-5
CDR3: ASSQLGYQETQY

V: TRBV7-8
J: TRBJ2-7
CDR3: ASSFTSGRAYEQY

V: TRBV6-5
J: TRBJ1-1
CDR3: ASSYRASLEAF

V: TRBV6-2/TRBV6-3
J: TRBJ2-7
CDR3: ASRGTSGSDEQY

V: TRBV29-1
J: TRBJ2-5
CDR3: MAEYQETQY

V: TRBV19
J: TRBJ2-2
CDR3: ATSQGAAAGELF

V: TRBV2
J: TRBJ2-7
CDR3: ASSERASGEQY

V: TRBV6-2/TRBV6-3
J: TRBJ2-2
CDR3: ASSSISSGRTRTGELF

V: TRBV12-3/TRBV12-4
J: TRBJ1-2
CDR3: ASSAGLFGPLYGYT

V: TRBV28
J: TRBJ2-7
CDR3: ASSSRVGYEQY

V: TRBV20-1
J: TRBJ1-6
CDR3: SASGTTSYNSPLH

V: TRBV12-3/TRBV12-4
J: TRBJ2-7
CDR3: ASSAVYEQY

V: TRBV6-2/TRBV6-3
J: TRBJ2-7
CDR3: ASSYIAENYEQY